Listed here are 13 T cell receptor beta chains from one sample, sequenced in a study of T cells expressing NK-cell markers. After re-calling the 5' RACE reads, TCRdb lists one entry per CDR3 protein, DNA absent. The table counts about 110,000 distinct CDR3 sequences; under 20% lies in the top ten. Input material: blood T cells: a sorted CD56 or NKG2C T cell subset, CD4+ or CD8+ T cells, or bulk PBMC T cells (not recorded which). These receptors were obtained from a woman aged 18 to 75 in good health.

The chain carries TRBV9 and TRBJ1-2. Germline-derived CDR1 and CDR2 are SGDLS and YYNGEE. The CDR3 totals 12 residues. CDR3 protein: CASSDLFYGYTF.

V usage is TRBV20-1 and J usage is TRBJ2-1; TCRdb returns TRBD2, unconfirmable since there is no DNA. CDR3 size: 14 residues. Germline values: CDR1 DFQATT, CDR2 SNEGSKA (reference sequence). The CDR3 is CSDSGLAFFNEQFF.

The chain joins TRBV7-8 to TRBJ2-1; the D call from TCRdb, TRBD1, cannot be confirmed without DNA. In germline, CDR1 is SGHVS, CDR2 FQNEAQ. The CDR3 consists of 15 residues. CDR3 region: CASSLRDTGYNEQFF.

The J gene is TRBJ2-1, the V gene TRBV4-1. CDR1 is MGHRA, CDR2 YSYEKL, per germline. This CDR3 is 12 amino acids long. Here the CDR3 reads CASSQDWDEQFF.

The J gene is TRBJ1-1, the V gene TRBV12-3 or TRBV12-4. The CDR3 runs 14 residues. The chain's CDR3 is CASSLLATNTEAFF.

This sequence joins TRBV7-9 and TRBJ1-5. The CDR3 is made up of 17 amino acids. Germline V gene sequence: CDR1 SEHNR, CDR2 FQNEAQ (reference sequence). This chain's CDR3 is CASSSREGTRGGQPQHF.

CDR3 sequence reads: CASSLALNPLEQYF. The chain is built from TRBV28 and TRBJ2-7; TCRdb returns TRBD1, unconfirmable since there is no DNA. Germline assignment: CDR1 MDHEN and CDR2 SYDVKM. This CDR3 spans 14 amino acids.

The J gene is TRBJ2-1, the V gene TRBV20-1; TCRdb picks TRBD1, but there is no DNA to check that call. Germline V lookup: CDR1 DFQATT, CDR2 SNEGSKA (reference sequence). The CDR3 loop spans 15 amino acids. The CDR3 is CSAGAFGVAPNEQFF.

The V call is TRBV7-3, the J call TRBJ2-3; the TRBD2 assignment by TCRdb is unverifiable without DNA. In germline, CDR1 is SGHTA, CDR2 FQGTGA. The CDR3 has 13 residues. The CDR3 loop is CASSLTGPDTQYF.

V is TRBV14 and J is TRBJ2-7; TCRdb selects TRBD2, and the lack of DNA leaves this call unchecked. The CDR3 runs 16 residues. Germline-derived CDR1 and CDR2 are SGHDN and FVKESK. This CDR3 is CASSQVPGTFTYEQYF.

V is TRBV27 and J is TRBJ2-1; TCRdb designates TRBD1, a call that cannot be tested without DNA. This CDR3 region has 14 residues. Germline CDR1 and CDR2: MNHEY and SMNVEV (reference sequence). The CDR3 protein is CASNPTALNNEQFF.

This chain connects TRBV28 to TRBJ2-1. From germline, CDR1 is MDHEN and CDR2 SYDVKM. The length of the CDR3 is 16 residues. The CDR3 here is CASSLARSIPYNEQFF.

The chain joins TRBV4-2 to TRBJ2-3. Germline V gene lookup returns CDR1 LGHNA and CDR2 YNFKEQ. The CDR3 has 13 amino acids. The CDR3 sequence: CASSQGVSGTQYF.